Presented here are 6 T cell receptor beta chains from one specimen sequenced in a study of shared clonotypes between healthy human individuals. Profiled with immunoSEQ multiplex PCR; TCRdb holds only in-frame clones, not every one. The table has about 2.1 million clones, around 93% seen once. Naive CD8 cells were CD45RO-negative, positively selected for CCR7, excluding terminally differentiated effector memory CD45RA+ cells. Material: naive CD8+ T cells from PBMCs. The receptors here all came from a man between 18 and 35 years old in good health. Some clones in this sample may be carry-over from other donors' samples.

This chain uses TRBV6-6 with TRBJ2-7; possible D gene TRBD1, 5 bases. V lost 8 bases and J lost 0, with 8 bases in between. Germline V lookup: CDR1 MNHNY, CDR2 SVGAGI (reference sequence). The CDR3 totals 12 residues. The CDR3 loop reads CASGAGSYEQYF. The CDR3 DNA is TGTGCCAGCGGGGCCGGCTCCTACGAGCAGTACTTC.

The chain employs TRBV28 and TRBJ1-6; D is perhaps TRBD1 (5 bases). Per germline, CDR1 MDHEN and CDR2 SYDVKM. V lost 8 bases to trimming and J lost 6 bases, with 17 bases between them. This CDR3 spans 15 amino acids. As DNA, the CDR3 is TGTGCCAGCGGACATAGGGGCCTTCTTAATTCACCCCTCCACTTT. Translating it yields CASGHRGLLNSPLHF. The full variable domain, in which reference TRBV28 and TRBJ1-6 provide the parts outside the CDR3, is DVKVTQSSRYLVKRTGEKVFLECVQDMDHENMFWYRQDPGLGLRLIYFSYDVKMKEKGDIPEGYSVSREKKERFSLILESASTNQTSMYLCASGHRGLLNSPLHFGNGTRLTVT.

J is TRBJ1-1 and V is TRBV7-8; D is uncertain. This CDR3 region has 13 residues. V gave up 6 bases and J gave up 1 base, with 9 bases separating them. From germline, CDR1 is SGHVS and CDR2 FQNEAQ. CDR3 nucleotide sequence: TGTGCCAGCAGACCGACGGGGAACACTGAAGCTTTCTTT. Translation: CASRPTGNTEAFF.

This clone has more than one count but fewer than ten. The rearrangement uses TRBV19 and TRBJ1-5; possible D gene TRBD1, 6 bases. This CDR3 has 13 amino acids. Germline lookup yields CDR1 LNHDA and CDR2 SQIVND (reference sequence). With 4 bases removed from V and 5 bases from J, the gap between germline ends came to 9 bases. The CDR3 region has the DNA TGTGCCAGTAGTAAAGGGGGGCATCAGCCCCAGCATTTT. Amino acids: CASSKGGHQPQHF. Supplemented by reference TRBV19 and TRBJ1-5, the full variable domain reads DGGITQSPKYLFRKEGQNVTLSCEQNLNHDAMYWYRQDPGQGLRLIYYSQIVNDFQKGDIAEGYSVSREKKESFPLTVTSAQKNPTAFYLCASSKGGHQPQHFGDGTRLSIL.

The rearrangement uses TRBV13 and TRBJ1-3, with a weak D call TRBD1 (6 bases). Deletions cut 5 bases from V and 0 bases from J, with 11 bases between. This CDR3 is 15 amino acids long. Germline V CDR1 and CDR2: PRHDT, FYEKMQ (reference sequence). CDR3: CASSGRDTSGNTIYF. In DNA form, the CDR3 reads TGTGCCAGCAGCGGACGGGACACCTCTGGAAACACCATATATTTT.

J is TRBJ2-3 and V is TRBV27; possible D gene TRBD1, 5 bases. The V end lost 3 bases, the J end lost 4 bases, and 11 bases lay between the germline ends. CDR3 size: 14 residues. CDR1 MNHEY and CDR2 SMNVEV come from the germline V gene (reference sequence). Here the CDR3 reads CASSFGAGSDTQYF. The CDR3 bases are TGTGCCAGCAGTTTCGGAGCAGGGTCAGATACGCAGTATTTT.